This entry lists 22 T cell receptor beta chains sequenced from one sample in a study of post-analysis software for immune sequencing data. The TCR beta cDNA libraries carried unique molecular identifiers. TCRdb used MiXCR to reprocess the PCR reads, holding one entry per CDR3 protein. In the table there are hundreds of thousands of distinct CDR3 sequences, just under 30% of which are singletons. General study points: TRBV5-6, TRBV5-1 and TRBV20-1 belonged to a set of about 5 TRBV segments that were more frequent in patients than controls.

No antigen is known for these receptors. The source material was blood. The receptors come from a girl aged 5-17 years with multiple sclerosis.

The V call is TRBV12-3 or TRBV12-4, the J call TRBJ2-3; a possible D gene is TRBD2 (7 bases). Trimming left V 2 bases short and J 6 bases short, with 18 bases between. This CDR3 is 16 amino acids long. The CDR3 DNA reads as TGTGCCAGCAGTTTATGGGGGCAGGTGGGAGGGGATACGCAGTATTTT. Residues: CASSLWGQVGGDTQYF.

This clonotype has more than one count but fewer than ten. This chain uses TRBV6-2 or TRBV6-3 with TRBJ2-3, with 8 bases fitting TRBD1. The CDR3 has 11 residues. Trimming cost V 5 bases and J 13 bases; bases outside gene matches: 5. Germline V gene sequence: CDR1 MNHEY, CDR2 SVGEGT. CDR3 in DNA: TGTGCCAGCAGTCGGGACAGGAGGGAGTATTTT. Translation: CASSRDRREYF.

This clonotype was counted between two and nine times. This may arise from a read error, as a much more abundant clone is one base away. The chain uses TRBV7-2 and TRBJ2-1, with D possibly being TRBD1 (6 bases). V lost 7 bases and J lost 9, with 10 bases in between. CDR1 and CDR2 (germline): SGHTA, FQGNSA. The CDR3 is 11 residues long. CDR3 sequence (DNA): TGTGCCAGCACGAGGGGGAGTGAGCAGTTCTTC. As protein: CASTRGSEQFF.

This clonotype was recorded many times. The rearrangement links TRBV29-1 to TRBJ2-1; maybe TRBD1 (6 bases). V dropped 7 bases and J dropped 7 bases, with 17 bases sitting between them. Germline CDR1 and CDR2: SQVTM and ANQGSEA. The CDR3 has 13 residues. The CDR3 DNA follows: TGCAGCGGCGCCAAGGGGGTGCAAAATGAGCAGTTCTTC. Translated, it gives CSGAKGVQNEQFF.

For this clonotype: With a much larger clone just one base away, this may be a read error. No conserved phenylalanine or tryptophan is present at the end of the CDR3, so a read error is the likely explanation. This sequence joins TRBV5-8 and TRBJ2-7, with D perhaps TRBD1 (5 bases). CDR1 and CDR2 (germline): SGHTS, YDEGEE. V lost 2 bases and J 3 bases, leaving 12 bases between the germline ends. The CDR3 is 14 amino acids. CDR3 in amino acids: CASSLLSGYYEQYC. The CDR3 DNA sequence: TGTGCCAGCAGCTTACTATCAGGGTACTACGAGCAGTACTGC.

This chain connects TRBV24-1 to TRBJ2-5; 8 bases map to TRBD2. Germline V CDR1 and CDR2: KGHDR, SFDVKD. The CDR3 spans 16 residues. The V segment lost 5 bases and the J segment 0 bases; nucleotides outside the gene matches: 7. As DNA, the CDR3 is TGTGCCACCAGTGCGACGGGGGGGGACTACCAAGAGACCCAGTACTTC. Residues: CATSATGGDYQETQYF.

A remark on this clonotype: A read error may explain this, as a much larger clone is one base away. The chain employs TRBV5-1 and TRBJ2-1, with D perhaps assigned TRBD1 or TRBD2 (5 bases each). This CDR3 is built from 15 residues. CDR1 and CDR2 (germline): SGHRS, YFSETQ. Between the trimmed V and J ends, which lost 5 bases and 6 bases, there was a span of 18 bases. CDR3 protein: CASRLFSGTINEQFF. CDR3 sequence (DNA): TGCGCCAGCAGGTTATTCTCCGGGACCATCAATGAGCAGTTCTTC. The full variable domain, completed using reference TRBV5-1 and TRBJ2-1, is KAGVTQTPRYLIKTRGQQVTLSCSPISGHRSVSWYQQTPGQGLQFLFEYFSETQRNKGNFPGRFSGRQFSNSRSEMNVSTLELGDSALYLCASRLFSGTINEQFFGPGTRLTVL.

This clonotype was seen a few times. V is TRBV15 and J is TRBJ2-1; D remains unclear. This CDR3 is 15 amino acids long. Trimming shortened V by 4 bases and J by 3 bases, and 13 bases separated the two germline ends. The germline V gene has CDR1 LNHNV and CDR2 YYDKDF (reference sequence). This chain's CDR3 is CATSNEEEYYNEQFF. The CDR3 DNA is TGTGCCACCAGCAACGAGGAAGAATACTACAATGAGCAGTTCTTC. Filled out from reference TRBV15 and TRBJ2-1, the complete variable domain reads DAMVIQNPRYQVTQFGKPVTLSCSQTLNHNVMYWYQQKSSQAPKLLFHYYDKDFNNEADTPDNFQSRRPNTSFCFLDIRSPGLGDTAMYLCATSNEEEYYNEQFFGPGTRLTVL.

The chain links TRBV6-1 to TRBJ2-4; D possibly corresponds to TRBD2 (7 bases). CDR1 and CDR2 from the germline V gene are MNHNS and SASEGT. Trimming took 7 bases from V and 6 from J, leaving 16 bases between them. The CDR3 totals 14 residues. The CDR3 bases are TGTGCCAGCACTGAGGGGGGGCAAATAAACATTCAGTACTTC. Translation gives CASTEGGQINIQYF.

This clonotype occurred a few times. The rearrangement joins TRBV7-2 to TRBJ2-3; possible D gene TRBD1, 6 bases. The CDR3 consists of 17 residues. CDR1 is SGHTA and CDR2 is FQGNSA in the germline V gene. V dropped 5 bases and J dropped 0 bases, with 18 bases sitting between them. The DNA of the CDR3 is TGTGCCAGCAGCCCCTTGGGGGCCGCCCGGAGCACAGATACGCAGTATTTT. Translation: CASSPLGAARSTDTQYF.

The chain carries TRBV28 and TRBJ1-2; D call uncertain. This CDR3 is built from 13 residues. In germline, CDR1 is MDHEN, CDR2 SYDVKM. Trimming cost V 4 bases and J 8 bases, with 14 bases left between them. This CDR3 reads CASSSNSGRGYTF. In DNA form, the CDR3 reads TGTGCCAGCAGTTCAAACAGTGGGAGAGGCTACACCTTC.

To note about this clonotype: A junction end diverges from the germline sequence, so it may reflect a read error. V is TRBV29-1 and J is TRBJ2-6, with D perhaps TRBD1 (6 bases). Germline V CDR1 and CDR2: SQVTM, ANQGSEA. The length of the CDR3 is 18 residues. As DNA, the CDR3 is TGCAGCGTTGAACAACGTGAAAGCAGGGGATCTGGGGCCAACGTCCGGACTTTC. The encoded protein is CSVEQRESRGSGANVRTF.

V gene TRBV2 combines with J gene TRBJ1-2; D is undetermined. V was shortened by 0 bases and J by 5 bases, with 7 bases between the two germline ends. Looked up from germline, CDR1 is SNHLY and CDR2 is FYNNEI. The CDR3 is made up of 13 amino acids. The CDR3 is CASSEALVYGYTF. CDR3 sequence (DNA): TGTGCCAGCAGTGAAGCGCTCGTGTATGGCTACACCTTC.

In its sample, this clonotype was seen a few times. The rearrangement links TRBV4-2 to TRBJ1-1, with TRBD1 identical over 7 bases. The length of the CDR3 is 16 residues. The germline V gene encodes CDR1 LGHNA and CDR2 YNFKEQ. V lost 3 bases and J lost 1; bases outside the gene matches: 8. The CDR3 coding sequence is TGTGCCAGCAGCCACGCGCCCGGGACAGCGAACACTGAAGCTTTCTTT. Amino acid sequence: CASSHAPGTANTEAFF.

The genes are TRBV19 and TRBJ2-2; D remains ambiguous. Trimming left V 3 bases short and J 9 bases short, with 8 bases between. This CDR3 has 12 amino acids. Germline lookup yields CDR1 LNHDA and CDR2 SQIVND (reference sequence). The DNA for the CDR3 is TGTGCCAGTAGTATTGCCGAATGGGAGCTGTTTTTT. This encodes CASSIAEWELFF.

This clonotype was seen only a few times. J is TRBJ2-1 and V is TRBV7-6; no clear D. Germline CDR1 SGHVS, CDR2 FNYEAQ. CDR3 length equals 14 residues. The V gene lost 0 bases and the J gene lost 10 bases, with 13 bases spanning the gap. CDR3 bases: TGTGCCAGCAGCTTAGCCGGGTCCACCTGGGAGCAGTTCTTC. Translated: CASSLAGSTWEQFF.

This clonotype was observed a few times. The V gene is TRBV29-1, the J gene TRBJ2-6; D remains unclear. The ends were cut back, 4 bases at V and 1 base at J, with 14 bases in the middle. The CDR3 contains 16 residues. Looked up from germline, CDR1 is SQVTM and CDR2 is ANQGSEA. The CDR3 protein is CSVAPPSLSGANVLTF. As DNA, the CDR3 is TGCAGCGTTGCTCCTCCAAGTCTTTCTGGGGCCAACGTCCTGACTTTC.

V gene TRBV5-1 combines with J gene TRBJ2-7; 10 bases are shared with TRBD2. Germline CDR1 reads SGHRS; CDR2 reads YFSETQ. This CDR3 has 15 amino acids. V shed 4 bases, J shed 0 bases, and the junction held 4 bases outside the gene matches. CDR3 sequence: CASSPSSGSSYEQYF. The DNA for the CDR3 is TGCGCCAGCAGCCCTTCTAGCGGGAGCTCCTACGAGCAGTACTTC. Variable domain in full (rest from reference TRBV5-1 and TRBJ2-7): KAGVTQTPRYLIKTRGQQVTLSCSPISGHRSVSWYQQTPGQGLQFLFEYFSETQRNKGNFPGRFSGRQFSNSRSEMNVSTLELGDSALYLCASSPSSGSSYEQYFGPGTRLTVT.

CDR3 protein: CASSVAGMGVGSEAFF. The CDR3 bases are TGTGCCAGCAGCGTAGCGGGAATGGGGGTGGGGTCTGAAGCTTTCTTT. The chain joins TRBV9 to TRBJ1-1; D is perhaps TRBD1 (5 bases). Trimming shortened V by 0 bases and J by 6 bases, and 18 bases separated the two germline ends. The CDR3 has 16 residues. CDR1 and CDR2 from the germline V gene are SGDLS and YYNGEE. The entire variable domain, with the rest obtained from reference TRBV9 and TRBJ1-1, is as follows: DSGVTQTPKHLITATGQRVTLRCSPRSGDLSVYWYQQSLDQGLQFLIQYYNGEERAKGNILERFSAQQFPDLHSELNLSSLELGDSALYFCASSVAGMGVGSEAFFGQGTRLTVV.

The J gene is TRBJ2-3, the V gene TRBV18, with D perhaps matching TRBD1 (7 bases). This CDR3 contains 14 residues. Germline V gene sequence: CDR1 KGHSH, CDR2 LQKENI. Trimming cost V 6 bases and J 5 bases, with 15 bases left between them. CDR3 sequence reads: CASSQRQGLDTQYF. The CDR3, as DNA: TGTGCCAGCTCCCAAAGACAGGGACTAGATACGCAGTATTTT.

Only a few counts were recorded for this clonotype. The chain combines TRBV28 with TRBJ2-5, with 15 positions matching TRBD2. V shed 4 bases and J 4 bases; nucleotides not matched to a gene: 7. Per the germline V gene, CDR1 is MDHEN and CDR2 is SYDVKM. The CDR3 contains 17 residues. DNA for the CDR3: TGTGCCAGCAGTTCGCCGGGACTAGCGGGAGGAGGAGAGACCCAGTACTTC. Its translation is CASSSPGLAGGGETQYF. Using reference TRBV28 and TRBJ2-5 for the parts outside the CDR3, the full variable domain is DVKVTQSSRYLVKRTGEKVFLECVQDMDHENMFWYRQDPGLGLRLIYFSYDVKMKEKGDIPEGYSVSREKKERFSLILESASTNQTSMYLCASSSPGLAGGGETQYFGPGTRLLVL.

In this sample, this clonotype turned up a few times. V and J are TRBV6-1 and TRBJ1-2, with 7 bases that match TRBD1. CDR3 length equals 16 residues. CDR1 is MNHNS and CDR2 is SASEGT in the germline V gene. With V trimmed by 3 bases and J by 0 bases, 7 bases remained unmatched. CDR3 DNA sequence: TGTGCCAGCAGTGATATAAGGACAGGAGCTAACTATGGCTACACCTTC. Translating gives CASSDIRTGANYGYTF.